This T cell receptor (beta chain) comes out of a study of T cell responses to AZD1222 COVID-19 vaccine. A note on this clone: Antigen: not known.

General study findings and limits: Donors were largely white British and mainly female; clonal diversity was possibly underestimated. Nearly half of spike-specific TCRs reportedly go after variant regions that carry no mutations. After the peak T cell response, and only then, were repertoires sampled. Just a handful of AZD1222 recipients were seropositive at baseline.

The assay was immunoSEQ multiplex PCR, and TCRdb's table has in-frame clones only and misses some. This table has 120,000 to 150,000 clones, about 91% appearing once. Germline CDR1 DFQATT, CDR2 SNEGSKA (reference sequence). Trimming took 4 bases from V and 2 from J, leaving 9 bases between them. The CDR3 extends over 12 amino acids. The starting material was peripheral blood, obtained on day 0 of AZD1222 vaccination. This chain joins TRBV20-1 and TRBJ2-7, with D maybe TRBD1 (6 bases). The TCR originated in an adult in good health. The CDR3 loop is CSATDRTYEQYF. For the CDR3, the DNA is TGCAGTGCTACTGACAGGACCTACGAGCAGTACTTC.